The 24 T cell receptor beta chains below all came from one sample that was sequenced in a study of blood T cell repertoires in COVID-19. The repertoire was sequenced with immunoSEQ multiplex PCR; TCRdb's copy has only in-frame clones and lacks some. The top ten clones hold approximately 0.7% of a sample with fewer than 500,000 clones, about nine tenths of them seen once. The sample consisted of PBMCs or T cells enriched from blood (not recorded which). The receptors originated from a woman between 18 and 29 years old who had recovered from COVID-19.

This clone appeared a single time. This chain uses TRBV9 with TRBJ1-1; D gene ambiguous. V lost 4 bases and J 2 bases, leaving 9 bases between the germline ends. CDR1 SGDLS and CDR2 YYNGEE come from the germline V gene. The CDR3 is made up of 13 amino acids. The CDR3 here is CASSYLLNTEAFF. In nucleotides, the CDR3 is TGTGCCAGCAGCTACCTTCTAAACACTGAAGCTTTCTTT.

J is TRBJ1-1 and V is TRBV5-1; D gene ambiguous. Germline CDR1 is SGHRS and CDR2 is YFSETQ. Trimming pared 0 bases from V and 2 bases from J, leaving 5 bases between. CDR3 size: 13 residues. CDR3 amino acids: CASSLESNTEAFF. DNA for the CDR3: TGCGCCAGCAGCTTGGAGAGTAACACTGAAGCTTTCTTT.

CDR3 nucleotide sequence: TGTGCTAGTGGCCCCTCTTGGAACAGGAACACTGAAGCTTTCTTT. It yields the protein CASGPSWNRNTEAFF. This rearrangement joins TRBV12-5 to TRBJ1-1; no clear D gene. V shed 6 bases and J shed 1 base, with 15 bases lying between them. Germline CDR1 reads LGHNT; CDR2 reads FRNRAP. This CDR3 comprises 15 residues.

The CDR3 sequence: CAWSSGTENTEAFF. The CDR3 DNA reads TGTGCCTGGAGTTCCGGGACAGAGAACACTGAAGCTTTCTTT. The gene calls are TRBV30 and TRBJ1-1, with 7 nucleotides matching TRBD1. The length of the CDR3 is 14 residues. Unmatched junction bases numbered 4, after V lost 2 bases and J lost 1 base. Per the germline V gene, CDR1 is GTSNPN and CDR2 is SVGIG (reference sequence).

The chain uses TRBV12-3 or TRBV12-4 and TRBJ1-2, with D unclear. V gave up 1 base and J gave up 6 bases, with 9 bases separating them. This CDR3 is built from 13 residues. CDR3 residues: CASSLGYGDGYTF. In nucleotides, the CDR3 is TGTGCCAGCAGTTTAGGATACGGGGATGGCTACACCTTC.

This clone showed up just once. The chain is built from TRBV5-4 and TRBJ2-3; D gene ambiguous. V was pared by 0 bases and J by 5 bases, with 10 bases between. The CDR3 contains 14 residues. The germline gives CDR1 SGHNT, CDR2 YYREEE (reference sequence). The CDR3 DNA sequence: TGTGCCAGCAGCTTGGACTCCGTCGAAGATACGCAGTATTTT. Translated: CASSLDSVEDTQYF.

CDR3 residues: CASSLNPDLNTEAFF. Written as DNA, the CDR3 is TGCGCCAGCAGCTTGAATCCAGACTTGAACACTGAAGCTTTCTTT. This sequence joins TRBV5-1 and TRBJ1-1; D not certain. The V end lost 1 base, the J end lost 0 bases, and 10 bases lay between the germline ends. The CDR3 is 15 amino acids. CDR1 SGHRS and CDR2 YFSETQ come from the germline V gene. The full variable domain, with the rest looked up from reference TRBV5-1 and TRBJ1-1, is KAGVTQTPRYLIKTRGQQVTLSCSPISGHRSVSWYQQTPGQGLQFLFEYFSETQRNKGNFPGRFSGRQFSNSRSEMNVSTLELGDSALYLCASSLNPDLNTEAFFGQGTRLTVV.

The V gene is TRBV10-3, the J gene TRBJ2-3, with D tentatively TRBD2 (7 bases). Trimming left V 10 bases short and J 1 base short, with 21 bases between. Germline CDR1 reads ENHRY; CDR2 reads SYGVKD. The CDR3 loop spans 16 amino acids. CDR3 in DNA: TGTGCCACCGGGATCCCCGGGGGGCGGGGCACAGATACGCAGTATTTT. Its protein is CATGIPGGRGTDTQYF.

The chain recombines TRBV7-8 with TRBJ1-3; D unresolved. The V and J ends lost 1 base and 0 bases respectively, with 7 bases between them. CDR3 length: 15 residues. The germline V gene has CDR1 SGHVS and CDR2 FQNEAQ. CDR3: CASSLVVSSGNTIYF. The CDR3, as DNA: TGTGCCAGCAGCTTAGTGGTGAGCTCTGGAAACACCATATATTTT.

This clone came up a few times. The chain employs TRBV4-1 and TRBJ1-5; D unclear. V was shortened by 0 bases and J by 5 bases, with 5 bases between the two germline ends. There are 13 residues in the CDR3. Germline CDR1 MGHRA, CDR2 YSYEKL. The CDR3 sequence is CASSQDSYQPQHF. The CDR3 DNA reads TGCGCCAGCAGCCAAGACAGTTATCAGCCCCAGCATTTT.

With respect to this clone: The sample carries other DNA sequences with the same CDR3. The CDR3 loop is CASSLGQGDYGYTF. As DNA, the CDR3 is TGTGCCAGCAGCTTAGGACAGGGAGACTATGGCTACACCTTC. This rearrangement joins TRBV7-9 to TRBJ1-2, with 7 bases lining up with TRBD1. Unmatched junction bases numbered 2, after V lost 1 base and J lost 3 bases. Germline assignment: CDR1 SEHNR and CDR2 FQNEAQ (reference sequence). This CDR3 contains 14 residues.

In the case of this clone: Additional DNA sequences in this sample encode the identical CDR3. The J gene is TRBJ2-3, the V gene TRBV3-1 (or the pseudogene TRBV3-2); D unresolved. This CDR3 is 13 amino acids long. The V end was cut by 1 base, the J end by 6 bases, with 8 bases between. Looked up from germline, CDR1 is LGHDT and CDR2 is YNNKEL (reference sequence). CDR3 coding DNA: TGTGCCAGCAGCCAAGGACTTTCTGATACGCAGTATTTT. The encoded protein is CASSQGLSDTQYF.

The chain couples TRBV7-2 to TRBJ2-5; 9 nucleotides match TRBD2. Germline-derived CDR1 and CDR2 are SGHTA and FQGNSA. V lost 3 bases to trimming and J lost 9 bases; unmatched junction nucleotides: 8. The CDR3 sequence is 14 residues long. DNA of the CDR3: TGTGCCAGCAGCTTGGCGGGGGGGACGATAGCCCAGTACTTC. It encodes CASSLAGGTIAQYF.

This clone was observed a few times. The chain is built from TRBV12-3 or TRBV12-4 and TRBJ2-5, with TRBD2 as a possible D gene (6 bases). The CDR3 is 12 amino acids. V lost 3 bases and J lost 5, with 7 bases in between. The CDR3 bases are TGTGCCAGCAGTTTGGAGGGGGAGACCCAGTACTTC. This gives the protein CASSLEGETQYF.

This rearrangement joins TRBV9 to TRBJ1-3; weak D call: TRBD1 (6 bases). In germline, CDR1 is SGDLS, CDR2 YYNGEE. The germline V and J ends were trimmed by 6 bases and 1 base, with 11 bases remaining between them. The CDR3 contains 14 residues. The CDR3 protein is CASTEGGSGNTIYF. Here the CDR3 DNA reads TGTGCCAGCACCGAAGGGGGATCTGGAAACACCATATATTTT.

The V and J genes are TRBV3-1 (or the pseudogene TRBV3-2) and TRBJ2-5; TRBD2 matches 11 bases. Trimming took 4 bases from V and 1 from J; bases not matched to a gene: 5. CDR1 is LGHDT, CDR2 YNNKEL, per germline (reference sequence). This CDR3 is 16 amino acids long. CDR3 DNA: TGTGCCAGCAGCCTAGGGACTAGCGGCTTCCAAGAGACCCAGTACTTC. Its translation: CASSLGTSGFQETQYF.

This chain connects TRBV5-6 to TRBJ2-5; tentatively, D is TRBD2 (5 bases). This CDR3 is 13 amino acids long. V was pared by 3 bases and J by 1 base, with 7 bases between. Germline V gene sequence: CDR1 SGHDT, CDR2 YYEEEE. The CDR3 loop is CASSWTVQETQYF. Here the CDR3 DNA reads TGTGCCAGCAGCTGGACTGTCCAAGAGACCCAGTACTTC. Combining the CDR3 with reference TRBV5-6 and TRBJ2-5 gives the whole variable domain DAGVTQSPTHLIKTRGQQVTLRCSPKSGHDTVSWYQQALGQGPQFIFQYYEEEERQRGNFPDRFSGHQFPNYSSELNVNALLLGDSALYLCASSWTVQETQYFGPGTRLLVL.

The chain couples TRBV29-1 to TRBJ2-5; D ambiguous. Trimming removed 5 bases from V and 1 base from J, with 8 bases in between. Germline CDR1 reads SQVTM; CDR2 reads ANQGSEA. The CDR3 contains 12 residues. DNA of the CDR3: TGCAGCGTTCCCGGGTCCCAAGAGACCCAGTACTTC. This sequence encodes CSVPGSQETQYF.

Of note for this clone: This specimen includes other DNA sequences encoding the same CDR3. The chain recombines TRBV6-5 with TRBJ1-6; D is uncertain. V shed 6 bases and J shed 7 bases, with 10 bases lying between them. CDR1 is MNHEY and CDR2 is SVGAGI in the germline V gene. This CDR3 has 13 residues. This CDR3 reads CASSLTLNSPLHF. The CDR3 nucleotides are TGTGCCAGCAGCCTAACTTTGAATTCACCCCTCCACTTT.

This rearrangement joins TRBV27 to TRBJ1-6; 8 bases fit TRBD1. The CDR3 sequence is 16 residues long. Germline-derived CDR1 and CDR2 are MNHEY and SMNVEV (reference sequence). J gave up 9 bases and V 0 bases, and 7 bases lay outside the gene matches. This CDR3 reads CASSLSDRQGSSPLHF. The CDR3 coding sequence is TGTGCCAGCAGTTTATCAGATCGACAGGGGAGTTCACCCCTCCACTTT.

This clone was seen only once. The rearrangement joins TRBV5-1 to TRBJ1-1; possibly TRBD1 for D (6 bases). The germline V gene has CDR1 SGHRS and CDR2 YFSETQ. This CDR3 comprises 14 residues. Trimming pared 4 bases from V and 2 bases from J, leaving 12 bases between. The CDR3 coding sequence is TGCGCCAGCAGCGCGACAGGTGTCAACACTGAAGCTTTCTTT. This gives the protein CASSATGVNTEAFF.

The rearrangement links TRBV5-8 to TRBJ1-4, with D unclear. Trimming removed 0 bases at V and 7 bases at J, with 16 bases between. The CDR3 has 16 residues. The germline V gene has CDR1 SGHTS and CDR2 YDEGEE. CDR3 sequence reads: CASSLAREGVGEKLFF. The CDR3 DNA sequence: TGTGCCAGCAGCTTGGCCCGAGAGGGCGTAGGTGAAAAACTGTTTTTT.

The count of this clone is one. The genes are TRBV11-2 and TRBJ1-6; a weak D match, TRBD1 (5 bases). The CDR3 has 16 residues. V gave up 5 bases and J gave up 7 bases, with 18 bases separating them. Germline lookup yields CDR1 SGHAT and CDR2 FQNNGV. The CDR3 loop reads CASSPSGGGYNSPLHF. The CDR3 DNA is TGTGCCAGCAGCCCCTCCGGGGGAGGGTACAATTCACCCCTCCACTTT.

The chain is built from TRBV7-6 and TRBJ1-6; no firm D call. Between the trimmed V and J ends, which lost 2 bases and 8 bases, there was a span of 19 bases. Germline V lookup: CDR1 SGHVS, CDR2 FNYEAQ. This CDR3 comprises 17 residues. CDR3: CASSLKRPGEGDSPLHF. The CDR3 bases are TGTGCCAGCAGCTTAAAGCGGCCAGGCGAGGGTGATTCACCCCTCCACTTT.